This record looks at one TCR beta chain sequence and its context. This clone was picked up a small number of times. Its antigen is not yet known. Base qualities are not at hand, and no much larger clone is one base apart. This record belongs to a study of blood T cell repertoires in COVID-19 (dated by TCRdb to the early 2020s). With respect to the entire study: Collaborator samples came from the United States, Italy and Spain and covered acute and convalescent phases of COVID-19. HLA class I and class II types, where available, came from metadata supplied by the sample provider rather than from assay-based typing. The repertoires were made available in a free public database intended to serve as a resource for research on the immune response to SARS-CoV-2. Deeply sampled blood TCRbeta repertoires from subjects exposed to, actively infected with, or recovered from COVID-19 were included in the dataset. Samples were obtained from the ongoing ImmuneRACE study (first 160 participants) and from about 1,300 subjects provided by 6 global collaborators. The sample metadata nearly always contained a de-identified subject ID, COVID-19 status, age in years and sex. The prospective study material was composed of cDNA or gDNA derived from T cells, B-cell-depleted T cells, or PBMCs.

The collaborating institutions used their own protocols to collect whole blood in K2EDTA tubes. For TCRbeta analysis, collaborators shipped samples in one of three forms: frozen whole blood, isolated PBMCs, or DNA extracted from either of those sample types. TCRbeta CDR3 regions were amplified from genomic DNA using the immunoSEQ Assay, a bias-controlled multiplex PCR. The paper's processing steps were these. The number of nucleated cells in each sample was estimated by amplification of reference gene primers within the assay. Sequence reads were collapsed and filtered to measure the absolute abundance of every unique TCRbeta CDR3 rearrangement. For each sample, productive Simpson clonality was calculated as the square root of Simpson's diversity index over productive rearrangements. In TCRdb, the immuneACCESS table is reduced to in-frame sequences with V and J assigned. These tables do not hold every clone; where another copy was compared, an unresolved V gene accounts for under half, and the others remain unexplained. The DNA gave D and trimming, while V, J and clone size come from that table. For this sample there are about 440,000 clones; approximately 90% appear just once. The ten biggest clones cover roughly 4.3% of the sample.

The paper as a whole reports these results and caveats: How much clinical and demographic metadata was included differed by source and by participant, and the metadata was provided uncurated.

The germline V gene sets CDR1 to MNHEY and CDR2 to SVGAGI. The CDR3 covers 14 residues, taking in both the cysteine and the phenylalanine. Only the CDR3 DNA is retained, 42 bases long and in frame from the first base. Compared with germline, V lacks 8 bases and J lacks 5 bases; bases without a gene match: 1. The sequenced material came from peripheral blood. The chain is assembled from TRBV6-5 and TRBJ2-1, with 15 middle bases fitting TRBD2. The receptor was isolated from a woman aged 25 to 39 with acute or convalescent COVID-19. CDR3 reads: CASGTSGGHNEQFF. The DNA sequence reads TGTGCCAGCGGGACTAGCGGGGGGCACAATGAGCAGTTCTTC.